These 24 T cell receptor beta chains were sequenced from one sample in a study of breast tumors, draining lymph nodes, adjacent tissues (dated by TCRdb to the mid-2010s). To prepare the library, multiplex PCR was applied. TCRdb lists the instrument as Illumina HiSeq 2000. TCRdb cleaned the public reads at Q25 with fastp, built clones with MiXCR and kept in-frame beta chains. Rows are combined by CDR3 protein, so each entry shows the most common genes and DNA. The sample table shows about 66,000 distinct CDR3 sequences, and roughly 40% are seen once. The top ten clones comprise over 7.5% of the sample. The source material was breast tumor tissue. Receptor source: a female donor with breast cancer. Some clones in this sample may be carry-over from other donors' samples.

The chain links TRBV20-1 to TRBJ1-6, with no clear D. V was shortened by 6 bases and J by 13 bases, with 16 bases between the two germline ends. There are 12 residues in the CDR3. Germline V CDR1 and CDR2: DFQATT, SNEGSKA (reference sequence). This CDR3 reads CSARTSGSPLHF. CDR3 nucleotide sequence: TGCAGTGCCAGGACTAGCGGGAGTCCCCTCCACTTT.

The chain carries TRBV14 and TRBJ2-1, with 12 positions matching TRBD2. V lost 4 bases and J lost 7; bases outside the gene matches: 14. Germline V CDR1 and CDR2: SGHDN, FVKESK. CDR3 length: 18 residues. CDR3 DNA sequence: TGTGCCAGCAGCCCCACCGGACTAGCGGGATTAGGAGCGAATGAGCAGTTCTTC. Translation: CASSPTGLAGLGANEQFF. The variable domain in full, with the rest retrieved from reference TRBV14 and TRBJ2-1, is EAGVTQFPSHSVIEKGQTVTLRCDPISGHDNLYWYRRVMGKEIKFLLHFVKESKQDESGMPNNRFLAERTGGTYSTLKVQPAELEDSGVYFCASSPTGLAGLGANEQFFGPGTRLTVL.

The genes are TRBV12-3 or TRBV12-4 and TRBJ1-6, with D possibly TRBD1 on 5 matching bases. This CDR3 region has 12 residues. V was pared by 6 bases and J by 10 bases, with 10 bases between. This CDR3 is CASSIGHSPLHF. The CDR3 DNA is TGTGCCAGCAGCATAGGACACTCACCCCTCCACTTT.

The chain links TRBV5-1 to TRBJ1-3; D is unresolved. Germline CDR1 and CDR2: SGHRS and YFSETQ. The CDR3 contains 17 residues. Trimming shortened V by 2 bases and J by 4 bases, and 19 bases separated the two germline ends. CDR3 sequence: CASSLIDGSLLGNTIYF. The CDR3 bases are TGCGCCAGCAGCTTAATAGATGGATCGTTGTTAGGAAACACCATATATTTT.

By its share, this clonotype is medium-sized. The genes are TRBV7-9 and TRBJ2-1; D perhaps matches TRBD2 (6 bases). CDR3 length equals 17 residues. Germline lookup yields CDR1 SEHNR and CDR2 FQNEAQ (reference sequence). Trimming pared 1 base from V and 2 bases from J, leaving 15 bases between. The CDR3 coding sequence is TGTGCCAGCAGCTTAGGGTTCGGCGGGACGGCCTACAATGAGCAGTTCTTC. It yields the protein CASSLGFGGTAYNEQFF.

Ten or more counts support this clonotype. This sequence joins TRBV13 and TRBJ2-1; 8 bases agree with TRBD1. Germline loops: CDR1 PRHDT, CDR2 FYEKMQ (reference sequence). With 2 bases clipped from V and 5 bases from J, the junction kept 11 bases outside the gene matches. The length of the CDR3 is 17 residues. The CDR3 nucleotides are TGTGCCAGCAGCTTATTGGACAGGGTTTATTTACACAATGAGCAGTTCTTC. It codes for CASSLLDRVYLHNEQFF.

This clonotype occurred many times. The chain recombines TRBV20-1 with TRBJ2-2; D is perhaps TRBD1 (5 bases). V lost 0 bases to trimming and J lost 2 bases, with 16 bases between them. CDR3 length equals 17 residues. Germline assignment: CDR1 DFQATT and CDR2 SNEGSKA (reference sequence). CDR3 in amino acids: CSARDVRGRANTGELFF. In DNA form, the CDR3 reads TGCAGTGCTAGAGACGTCAGAGGCAGGGCCAACACCGGGGAGCTGTTTTTT.

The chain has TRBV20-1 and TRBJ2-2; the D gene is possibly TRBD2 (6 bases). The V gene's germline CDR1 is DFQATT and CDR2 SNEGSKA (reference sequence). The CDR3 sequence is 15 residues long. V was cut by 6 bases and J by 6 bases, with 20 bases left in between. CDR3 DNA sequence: TGCAGTGCCAGCACCACTAGCAGAAACGCCGGGGAGCTGTTTTTT. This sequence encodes CSASTTSRNAGELFF.

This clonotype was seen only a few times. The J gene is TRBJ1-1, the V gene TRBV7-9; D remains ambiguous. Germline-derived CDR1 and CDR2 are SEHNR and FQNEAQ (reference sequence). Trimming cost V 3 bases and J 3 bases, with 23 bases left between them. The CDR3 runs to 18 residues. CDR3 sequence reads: CASSFTLYSDQIDTEAFF. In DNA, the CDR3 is TGTGCCAGCAGCTTCACCCTTTACTCGGATCAGATTGACACTGAAGCTTTCTTT.

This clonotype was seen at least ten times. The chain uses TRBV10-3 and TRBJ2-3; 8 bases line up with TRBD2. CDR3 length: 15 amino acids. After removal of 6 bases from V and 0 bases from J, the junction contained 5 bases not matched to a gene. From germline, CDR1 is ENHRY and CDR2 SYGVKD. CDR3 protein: CAISAASGSTDTQYF. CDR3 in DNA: TGTGCCATCAGCGCAGCTAGCGGGAGCACAGATACGCAGTATTTT.

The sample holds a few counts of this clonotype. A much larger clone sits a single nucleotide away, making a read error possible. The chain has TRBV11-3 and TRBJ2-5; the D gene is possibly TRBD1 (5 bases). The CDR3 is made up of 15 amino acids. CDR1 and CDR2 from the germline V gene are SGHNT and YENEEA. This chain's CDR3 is CASSSWTKFQEAQYF. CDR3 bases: TGTGCCAGCAGCAGTTGGACAAAATTCCAAGAGGCCCAGTACTTC. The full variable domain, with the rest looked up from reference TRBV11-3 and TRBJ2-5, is EAGVVQSPRYKIIEKKQPVAFWCNPISGHNTLYWYLQNLGQGPELLIRYENEEAVDDSQLPKDRFSAERLKGVDSTLKIQPAELGDSAVYLCASSSWTKFQEAQYFGPGTRLLVL.

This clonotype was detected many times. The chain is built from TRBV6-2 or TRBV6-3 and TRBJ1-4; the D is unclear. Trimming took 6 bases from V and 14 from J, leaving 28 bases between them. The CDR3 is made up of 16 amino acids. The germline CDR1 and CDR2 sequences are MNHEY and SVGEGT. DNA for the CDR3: TGTGCCAGCAGCCCCTGGTTTCCACTCCGGCTCGGGCCTCTGTTTTTT. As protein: CASSPWFPLRLGPLFF.

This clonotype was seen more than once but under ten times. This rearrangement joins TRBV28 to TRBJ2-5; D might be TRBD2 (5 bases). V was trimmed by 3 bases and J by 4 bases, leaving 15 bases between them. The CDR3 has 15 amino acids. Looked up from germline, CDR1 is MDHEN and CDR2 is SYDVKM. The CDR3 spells CASSFYAEEGETQYF. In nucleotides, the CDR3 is TGTGCCAGCAGTTTTTATGCGGAGGAAGGAGAGACCCAGTACTTC.

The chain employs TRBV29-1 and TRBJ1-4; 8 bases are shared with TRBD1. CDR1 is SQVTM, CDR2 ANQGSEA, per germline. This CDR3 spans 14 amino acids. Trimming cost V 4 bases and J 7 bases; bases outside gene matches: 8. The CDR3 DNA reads TGCAGCGTTGGGCGACAGGGGAACACTGAAAAACTGTTTTTT. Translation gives CSVGRQGNTEKLFF.

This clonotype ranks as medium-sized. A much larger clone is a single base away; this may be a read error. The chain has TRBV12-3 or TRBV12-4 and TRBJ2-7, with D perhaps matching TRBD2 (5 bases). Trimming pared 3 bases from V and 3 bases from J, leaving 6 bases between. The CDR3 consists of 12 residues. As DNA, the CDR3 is TGTGCCAGCAGTTTCGCGGGCTACGAGCAGTACTTC. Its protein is CASSFAGYEQYF.

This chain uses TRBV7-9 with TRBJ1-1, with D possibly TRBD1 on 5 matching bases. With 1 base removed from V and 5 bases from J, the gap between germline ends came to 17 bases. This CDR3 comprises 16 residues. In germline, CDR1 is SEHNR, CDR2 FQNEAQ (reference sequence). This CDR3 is CASSLERGGGGTEAFF. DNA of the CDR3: TGTGCCAGCAGCTTAGAACGGGGTGGGGGGGGGACTGAAGCTTTCTTT.

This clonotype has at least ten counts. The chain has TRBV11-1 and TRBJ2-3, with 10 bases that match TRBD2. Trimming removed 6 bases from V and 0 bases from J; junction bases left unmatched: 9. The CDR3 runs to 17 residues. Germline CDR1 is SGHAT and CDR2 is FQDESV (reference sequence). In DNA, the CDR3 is TGTGCCAGCAGTCCGGGACTAGCGATTTTTAGCACAGATACGCAGTATTTT. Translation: CASSPGLAIFSTDTQYF.

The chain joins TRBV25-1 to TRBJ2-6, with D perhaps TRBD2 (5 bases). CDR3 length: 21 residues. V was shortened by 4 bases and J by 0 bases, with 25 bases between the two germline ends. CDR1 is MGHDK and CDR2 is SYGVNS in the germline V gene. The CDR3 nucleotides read TGTGCCAGCAGTGCCTCCCGGGGAGTCCCCGGGCTGTGCTCTGGGGCCAACGTCCTGACTTTC. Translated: CASSASRGVPGLCSGANVLTF.

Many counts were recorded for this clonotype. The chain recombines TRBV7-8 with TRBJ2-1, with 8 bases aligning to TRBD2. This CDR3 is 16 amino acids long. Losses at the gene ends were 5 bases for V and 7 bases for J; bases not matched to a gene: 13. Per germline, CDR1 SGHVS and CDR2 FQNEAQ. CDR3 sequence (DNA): TGTGCCAGCAGCCTCGACGGAGCGGGAGTAGGGAATGAGCAGTTCTTC. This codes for CASSLDGAGVGNEQFF.

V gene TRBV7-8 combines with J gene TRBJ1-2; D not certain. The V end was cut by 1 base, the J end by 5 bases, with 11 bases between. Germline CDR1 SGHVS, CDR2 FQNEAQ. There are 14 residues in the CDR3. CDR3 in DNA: TGTGCCAGCAGCTTAGACAGAGACCAGTATGGCTACACCTTC. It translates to CASSLDRDQYGYTF. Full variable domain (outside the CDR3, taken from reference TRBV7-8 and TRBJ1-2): GAGVSQSPRYKVAKRGQDVALRCDPISGHVSLFWYQQALGQGPEFLTYFQNEAQLDKSGLPSDRFFAERPEGSVSTLKIQRTQQEDSAVYLCASSLDRDQYGYTFGSGTRLTVV.

DNA of the CDR3: TGTGCCATCAGTGAGGTGCGGGGCCTCAATGAGCAGTTCTTC. Translating it yields CAISEVRGLNEQFF. The chain uses TRBV10-3 and TRBJ2-1, with a tentative D call TRBD2 (6 bases). V shed 2 bases and J shed 6 bases, with 11 bases lying between them. This CDR3 has 14 residues. Germline assignment: CDR1 ENHRY and CDR2 SYGVKD.

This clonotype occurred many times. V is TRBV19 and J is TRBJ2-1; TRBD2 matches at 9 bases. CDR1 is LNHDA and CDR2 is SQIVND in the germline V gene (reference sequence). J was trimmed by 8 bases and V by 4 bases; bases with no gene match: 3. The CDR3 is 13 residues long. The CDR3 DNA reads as TGTGCCAGTAGTAGCGGGAGGGTCGATGAGCAGTTCTTC. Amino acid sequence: CASSSGRVDEQFF.

The CDR3 region is CATISVGDRGDEQFF. In nucleotides, the CDR3 is TGTGCCACCATTTCGGTGGGAGACAGGGGCGATGAGCAGTTCTTC. This chain connects TRBV10-3 to TRBJ2-1, with 8 bases fitting TRBD1. The CDR3 runs 15 residues. V lost 10 bases to trimming and J lost 8 bases; unmatched junction nucleotides: 16. Germline V gives CDR1 ENHRY, CDR2 SYGVKD.

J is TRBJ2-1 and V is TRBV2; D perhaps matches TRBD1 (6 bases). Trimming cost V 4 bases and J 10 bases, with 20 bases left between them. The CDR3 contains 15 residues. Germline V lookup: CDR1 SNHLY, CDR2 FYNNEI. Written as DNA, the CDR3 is TGTGCCAGCAGTGCAGGGGACGTTGCACCCGGGGAGCAGTTCTTC. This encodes CASSAGDVAPGEQFF.